This T cell receptor (beta chain) was captured by sequencing in a study of blood T cell repertoires in COVID-19. In the study overall: The study drew acute and convalescent COVID-19 samples from the United States, Italy and Spain. From T cells, B-cell-depleted T cells, or PBMCs came the material, which was cDNA or gDNA.

V lost 2 bases to trimming and J lost 1 base, with 15 bases between them. This CDR3 has 16 amino acids. Per germline, CDR1 SGHNT and CDR2 YYREEE (reference sequence). Authors' analysis steps: Amplifying reference gene primers gave estimates of nucleated cell counts. TCRdb keeps only in-frame clones here, not all; method: immunoSEQ multiplex PCR. V, J and clone size reflect that table, while D and trimming were determined from the DNA. Of about 160,000 clones listed, about 85% are singletons. The count of this clone is one. The source of this sequence is a human donor with acute or convalescent COVID-19. The donor label of this sample is uncertain. V and J are TRBV5-4 and TRBJ1-1; D perhaps matches TRBD1 (6 bases). Sequencing was performed on peripheral blood. The CDR3 reads CASSFILDRPNTEAFF. The CDR3 DNA reads TGTGCCAGCAGCTTCATACTCGACAGGCCGAACACTGAAGCTTTCTTT.